The 9 T cell receptor beta chains below come from one sample, sequenced in a study of shared clonotypes between healthy human individuals. Here immunoSEQ multiplex PCR was the method, and the copy in TCRdb shows in-frame clones only, minus some. The repertoire consists of around 720,000 clones, with about three quarters occurring once and the leading ten covering 1.5% to 2%. Sequencing was performed on memory CD4+ T cells sorted from blood. The subset was: CD45RA-negative fraction. The receptors stem from a woman younger than 45 in good health.

This clone was seen ten or more times. The chain combines TRBV10-2 with TRBJ1-5, with TRBD1 matching over 7 bases. Trimming took 6 bases from V and 6 from J; bases not matched to a gene: 11. The germline CDR1 and CDR2 sequences are WSHSY and SAAADI. The CDR3 totals 15 residues. This chain's CDR3 is CASRPGQAGGQPQHF. The CDR3 nucleotides are TGCGCCAGCAGACCAGGACAGGCTGGGGGTCAGCCCCAGCATTTT.

The gene calls are TRBV4-2 and TRBJ2-3; weak D call: TRBD2 (6 bases). Germline lookup yields CDR1 LGHNA and CDR2 YNFKEQ. The CDR3 runs to 18 residues. Trimming removed 4 bases at V and 2 bases at J, with 22 bases between. The CDR3 coding sequence is TGTGCCAGCAGCCTGACCGGTAGCGGTAGCCTCTTCACAGATACGCAGTATTTT. It specifies CASSLTGSGSLFTDTQYF.

For the CDR3, the DNA is TGTGCCACCACACAGGGTGGAATCTACAATGAGCAGTTCTTC. Its translation: CATTQGGIYNEQFF. This chain uses TRBV7-2 with TRBJ2-1; a possible D gene is TRBD1 (6 bases). CDR3 length: 14 residues. Germline values: CDR1 SGHTA, CDR2 FQGNSA. V lost 10 bases to trimming and J lost 3 bases, with 16 bases between them.

V is TRBV7-9 and J is TRBJ2-7; D is possibly TRBD2 (5 bases). Between the trimmed V and J ends, which lost 3 bases and 0 bases, there was a span of 9 bases. The germline V gene has CDR1 SEHNR and CDR2 FQNEAQ (reference sequence). The CDR3 length is 14 residues. The CDR3 DNA reads TGTGCCAGCAGCTTCTTAGGAGGCTCCTACGAGCAGTACTTC. Translation gives CASSFLGGSYEQYF.

The chain has TRBV5-4 and TRBJ2-4; maybe TRBD1 (6 bases). Trimming pared 0 bases from V and 4 bases from J, leaving 14 bases between. This CDR3 is 16 amino acids long. CDR1 SGHNT and CDR2 YYREEE come from the germline V gene (reference sequence). CDR3 in amino acids: CASSLDTGTAKNIQYF. For the CDR3, the DNA is TGTGCCAGCAGCTTGGACACAGGGACGGCTAAAAACATTCAGTACTTC.

The rearrangement joins TRBV18 to TRBJ2-5; 7 nucleotides match TRBD1. V lost 3 bases, J lost 4 bases, and 2 bases stayed unmatched. Germline values: CDR1 KGHSH, CDR2 LQKENI. CDR3 length: 13 amino acids. The CDR3 region is CASSPGTVETQYF. CDR3 sequence (DNA): TGTGCCAGCTCACCCGGGACAGTAGAGACCCAGTACTTC.

This clone was recorded a few times. The chain joins TRBV5-6 to TRBJ1-1, with D uncertain. The length of the CDR3 is 13 residues. With 2 bases removed from V and 4 bases from J, the gap between germline ends came to 9 bases. Germline CDR1 reads SGHDT; CDR2 reads YYEEEE. The CDR3 region has the DNA TGTGCCAGCAGCTTCACGGTGATCACTGAAGCTTTCTTT. This sequence encodes CASSFTVITEAFF.

The V and J genes are TRBV5-4 and TRBJ2-3; D remains ambiguous. This CDR3 is built from 14 residues. V lost 4 bases to trimming and J lost 2 bases, with 11 bases between them. Germline-derived CDR1 and CDR2 are SGHNT and YYREEE (reference sequence). For the CDR3, the DNA is TGTGCCAGCAGCCAAGAACACACCACAGATACGCAGTATTTT. Amino acid sequence: CASSQEHTTDTQYF.

The rearrangement uses TRBV11-2 and TRBJ1-3, with D perhaps TRBD1 (6 bases). CDR3 length: 12 amino acids. V was cut by 3 bases and J by 11 bases, with 11 bases left in between. The germline V gene has CDR1 SGHAT and CDR2 FQNNGV. CDR3 sequence reads: CASSFEGGPIYF. The DNA for the CDR3 is TGTGCCAGCAGCTTCGAAGGGGGGCCCATATATTTT.